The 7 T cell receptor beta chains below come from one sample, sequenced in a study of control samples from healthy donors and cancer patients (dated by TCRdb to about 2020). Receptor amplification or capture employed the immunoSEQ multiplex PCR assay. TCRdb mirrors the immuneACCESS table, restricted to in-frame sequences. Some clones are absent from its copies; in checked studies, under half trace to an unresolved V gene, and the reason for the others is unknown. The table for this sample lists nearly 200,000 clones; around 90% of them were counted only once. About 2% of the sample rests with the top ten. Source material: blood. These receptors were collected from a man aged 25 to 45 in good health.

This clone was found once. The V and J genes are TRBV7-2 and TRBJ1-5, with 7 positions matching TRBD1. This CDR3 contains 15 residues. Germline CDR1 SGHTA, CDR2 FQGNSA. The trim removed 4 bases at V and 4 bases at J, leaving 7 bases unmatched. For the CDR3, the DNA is TGTGCCAGCAGCTCCCCGGGACAGACTAATCAGCCCCAGCATTTT. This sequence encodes CASSSPGQTNQPQHF.

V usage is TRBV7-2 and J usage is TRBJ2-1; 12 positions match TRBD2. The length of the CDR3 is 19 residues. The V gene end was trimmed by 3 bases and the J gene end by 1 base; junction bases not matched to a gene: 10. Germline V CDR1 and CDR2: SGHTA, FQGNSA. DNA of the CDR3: TGTGCCAGCAGCTTCCCTAGCGGGGGGGCCTCAAATTCCTACAATGAGCAGTTCTTC. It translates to CASSFPSGGASNSYNEQFF.

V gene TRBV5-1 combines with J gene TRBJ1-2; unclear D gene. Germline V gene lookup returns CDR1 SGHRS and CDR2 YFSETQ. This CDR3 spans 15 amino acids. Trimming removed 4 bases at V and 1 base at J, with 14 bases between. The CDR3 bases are TGCGCCAGCAGCCCTGTCTCAGGTTATAACTATGGCTACACCTTC. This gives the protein CASSPVSGYNYGYTF.

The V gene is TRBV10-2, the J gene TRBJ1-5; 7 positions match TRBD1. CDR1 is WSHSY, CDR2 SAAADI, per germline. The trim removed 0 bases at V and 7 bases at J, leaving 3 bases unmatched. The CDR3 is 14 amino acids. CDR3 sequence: CASSESDREQPQHF. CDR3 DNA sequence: TGCGCCAGCAGTGAGTCAGACAGGGAACAGCCCCAGCATTTT.

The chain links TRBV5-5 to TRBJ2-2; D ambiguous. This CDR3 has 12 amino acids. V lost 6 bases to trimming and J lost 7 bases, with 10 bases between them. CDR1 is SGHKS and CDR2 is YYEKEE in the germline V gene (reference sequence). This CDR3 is CASTPGYGELFF. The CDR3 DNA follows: TGTGCCAGCACCCCCGGGTACGGGGAGCTGTTTTTT.

DNA for the CDR3: TGTGCCACCAGCAGGGACAGCACCTACGAGCAGTACTTC. This translates into CATSRDSTYEQYF. The chain combines TRBV15 with TRBJ2-7; possible D gene TRBD1, 6 bases. V was shortened by 3 bases and J by 2 bases, with 8 bases between the two germline ends. The germline V gene has CDR1 LNHNV and CDR2 YYDKDF (reference sequence). The CDR3 loop spans 13 amino acids.

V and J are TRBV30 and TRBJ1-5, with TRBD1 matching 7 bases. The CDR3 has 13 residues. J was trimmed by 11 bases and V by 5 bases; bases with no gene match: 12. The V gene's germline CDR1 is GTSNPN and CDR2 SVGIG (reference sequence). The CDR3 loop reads CAWSGQTIRTQHF. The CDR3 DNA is TGTGCCTGGTCGGGACAGACAATCAGGACCCAGCATTTT.